A selection of T cell receptor beta chains follows, all from one sample in a study of esophageal squamous cell carcinoma under preoperative chemotherapy. TCRdb itself ran the PCR reads through MiXCR, one entry per CDR3 protein. Among about 18,000 distinct CDR3 sequences, under 60% were seen once, and the ten largest hold roughly 30%. This sample was taken from a patient given preoperative chemotherapy. These receptors were collected from a human donor with esophageal squamous cell carcinoma. The donor label of this sample is uncertain. Each CDR3 is given with its conserved first and last residue. A D gene is named only where the DNA matches it firmly. A row's size may be missing; if present it is once, few, many or a size class.

j_call clone_size v_call d_call cdr3_aa cdr3_nt
TRBJ2-7 . TRBV10-1 TRBD2 CASSESKTSGRTYNEQYF TGCGCCAGCAGTGAGTCGAAGACTAGCGGGAGAACCTACAATGAGCAGTACTTC
TRBJ2-4 . TRBV7-2 . CASRLSGLWTKDIQYF TGTGCCAGCCGCTTATCGGGGCTGTGGACCAAAGACATTCAGTACTTC
TRBJ2-1 many TRBV7-6 . CASSLPGGEQFF TGTGCCAGCAGCCTCCCCGGGGGAGAGCAGTTCTTC
TRBJ2-3 few TRBV27 . CASSPMGAFSTDTQYF TGTGCCAGCAGTCCAATGGGGGCGTTTAGCACAGATACGCAGTATTTT
TRBJ2-7 few TRBV7-6 TRBD2 CASSLGAAGARNEQYF TGTGCCAGCAGCTTAGGCGCGGCGGGAGCTAGAAACGAGCAGTACTTC
TRBJ2-1 few TRBV18 TRBD2 CASSRLAWDEQFF TGTGCCAGCTCGCGACTAGCGTGGGATGAGCAGTTCTTC
TRBJ2-5 many TRBV6-1 . CASTTEPGETQYF TGTGCCAGCACCACCGAGCCGGGGGAGACCCAGTACTTC
TRBJ2-7 many TRBV12-3/TRBV12-4 . CASSNGQNYEQYF TGTGCCAGCAGCAATGGACAGAACTACGAGCAGTACTTC
TRBJ2-7 . TRBV6-5 . CASSYALPISSYEQYF TGTGCCAGCAGTTACGCCCTACCTATAAGCTCCTACGAGCAGTACTTC
TRBJ2-3 . TRBV7-6 TRBD1 CASSLRSTGIDTQYF TGTGCCAGCAGCTTAAGGTCGACAGGGATCGATACGCAGTATTTT
TRBJ2-6 medium-sized TRBV12-3/TRBV12-4 . CASSSRQGFGANVLTF TGTGCCAGCAGTTCTCGGCAAGGGTTTGGGGCCAACGTCCTGACTTTC
TRBJ2-1 . TRBV6-1 TRBD1 CASSPGQNNYNEQFF TGTGCCAGCAGCCCGGGACAGAATAACTACAATGAGCAGTTCTTC